A selection of T cell receptor beta chains follows, all from one sample in a study of T cells in Graves' hyperthyroidism and ophthalmopathy. MiXCR was run by TCRdb on the multiplex PCR reads, yielding one entry per CDR3 protein. The repertoire holds roughly 290,000 distinct CDR3 sequences, with approximately 15% as singletons. Specimen: blood. The source is a woman aged 60 to 75 with Graves' ophthalmopathy. The CDR3 runs from the conserved cysteine through the conserved F or W. Fields, in order: V gene, clone size, J gene, D gene, CDR3 DNA, CDR3 protein. The D gene is left open where the match is weak. The size field is filled for only some rows; it gives once, few, many or a size class.

TRBV2	many	TRBJ2-3	TRBD1	TGTGCCACGACAGGACAGGTCGGCCCAGATACGCAGTATTTT	CATTGQVGPDTQYF
TRBV28	few	TRBJ2-3	.	TGTGCCAGCAGTTTGGCCCCGCTTGATACGCAGTATTTT	CASSLAPLDTQYF
TRBV20-1	few	TRBJ1-3	TRBD1	TGCAGTGCCACCGGGACAGGGACAAGGGACACCATATATTTT	CSATGTGTRDTIYF
TRBV30	many	TRBJ1-5	.	TGTGCCTGGAGTGGTGGGGGGAGCAATCAGCCCCAGCATTTT	CAWSGGGSNQPQHF
TRBV3-1	.	TRBJ1-1	.	TGTGCCAGCAGCGCATCAGGGTACACTGAAGCTTTCTTT	CASSASGYTEAFF
TRBV12-3/TRBV12-4	many	TRBJ2-5	.	TGTGCCAGCAGTCCGTTGGGGGAGACCCAGTACTTC	CASSPLGETQYF
TRBV18	many	TRBJ1-4	.	TGTGCCAGCTCATTGGACAGAGCAACTAATGAAAAACTGTTTTTT	CASSLDRATNEKLFF
TRBV9	.	TRBJ1-3	.	TGTGCCAGCAGCGTAGGAGGGATGTCCATATATTTT	CASSVGGMSIYF
TRBV5-1	.	TRBJ1-4	TRBD1	TGCGGCAGCAGCTTAGACGGGACAGGGACTAATGAAAAACTGTTTTTT	CGSSLDGTGTNEKLFF
TRBV20-1	many	TRBJ2-2	TRBD2	TGCAGTGCTAGAGATCGCCTAGCGGGAGGCCTCGGGGAGCTGTTTTTT	CSARDRLAGGLGELFF
TRBV5-6	many	TRBJ1-1	TRBD1	TGTGCCAGCAGCTCGATAAGACAGGGGGCGCGGGACACTGAAGCTTTCTTT	CASSSIRQGARDTEAFF
TRBV7-8	many	TRBJ1-4	.	TGTGCCACCCAGAGATACGAGGCAACTAATGAAAAACTGTTTTTT	CATQRYEATNEKLFF
TRBV9	.	TRBJ2-3	.	TGTGCCAGCAGCGTAGTCCCCCAGAACACAGATACGCAGTATTTT	CASSVVPQNTDTQYF
TRBV25-1	few	TRBJ1-1	.	TGTGCCAGCAGTGCGAGGACAGATAAGTCAACTGAAGCTTTCTTT	CASSARTDKSTEAFF
TRBV20-1	many	TRBJ2-1	.	TGCAGTGCCGAGAGGGCTAGCGGAGGGGGGAATGAGCAGTTCTTC	CSAERASGGGNEQFF
TRBV18	many	TRBJ1-2	.	TGTGCCAGCTCCGGGACGAACTATGGCTACACCTTC	CASSGTNYGYTF
TRBV2	.	TRBJ2-5	.	TGTGCCAGCAGCCGGGACCGCTATGGGGGGACCCAGTACTTC	CASSRDRYGGTQYF
TRBV6-2/TRBV6-3	few	TRBJ1-2	.	TGTGCCAGCAGTTACTCGAGGACTGGGCGGGACTACACCTTC	CASSYSRTGRDYTF
TRBV20-1	.	TRBJ1-6	TRBD1	TGCAGTGCCGGAGACAGGGGAACGAATTCACCCCTCCACTTT	CSAGDRGTNSPLHF
TRBV7-2	few	TRBJ1-5	TRBD1	TGTGCCAGCAGTGGACAGGGTTGGCAGCCCCAGCATTTT	CASSGQGWQPQHF
TRBV3-1	many	TRBJ2-7	.	TGTGCCAGCAGCCAAAGAAGGAGTACGGCGCAGTACTTC	CASSQRRSTAQYF
TRBV11-3	.	TRBJ2-3	.	TGTGCCAGCAGCCTCGGACCATCCCGGGATACGCAGTATTTT	CASSLGPSRDTQYF
TRBV19	few	TRBJ2-7	.	TGTGCCAGTAGTATAGAGATCGGGGGACGCCAACCCTACGAGCAGTACTTC	CASSIEIGGRQPYEQYF
TRBV12-3/TRBV12-4	many	TRBJ2-3	TRBD2	TGTGCCAGCAGTTCCCGACTAGCGGGCCTCACAGATACGCAGTATTTT	CASSSRLAGLTDTQYF
TRBV20-1	.	TRBJ1-2	.	TGCAGTGCTAGAGATACTATGTCAGAGGGCTACACCTTC	CSARDTMSEGYTF
TRBV9	many	TRBJ1-2	TRBD1	TGTGCCAGCAGTCGGACAGGGGGTTATGGCTACACCTTC	CASSRTGGYGYTF
TRBV11-2	.	TRBJ2-1	TRBD2	TGTGCCAGCAGCCACCGGACTAGCGGGATCAATGAGCAGTCCTTC	CASSHRTSGINEQSF
TRBV6-1	.	TRBJ2-7	TRBD2	TGTGCCAGCAAACCGAGTAGCGGGAGTATTTACGAGCAGTACTTC	CASKPSSGSIYEQYF
TRBV19	.	TRBJ1-5	.	TGTGCCACAAAGGGGGATTTTAGCAATCAGCCCCAGCATTTT	CATKGDFSNQPQHF
TRBV7-9	.	TRBJ2-1	TRBD1	TGTGCCAGCAGCCCCGGGACAGGGGCTCGCAATGAGCAGTTCTTC	CASSPGTGARNEQFF
TRBV10-3	.	TRBJ2-7	TRBD1	TGTGCCATCAGTGCCAGGACAGGCTCCGGGGACGAGCAGTACTTC	CAISARTGSGDEQYF